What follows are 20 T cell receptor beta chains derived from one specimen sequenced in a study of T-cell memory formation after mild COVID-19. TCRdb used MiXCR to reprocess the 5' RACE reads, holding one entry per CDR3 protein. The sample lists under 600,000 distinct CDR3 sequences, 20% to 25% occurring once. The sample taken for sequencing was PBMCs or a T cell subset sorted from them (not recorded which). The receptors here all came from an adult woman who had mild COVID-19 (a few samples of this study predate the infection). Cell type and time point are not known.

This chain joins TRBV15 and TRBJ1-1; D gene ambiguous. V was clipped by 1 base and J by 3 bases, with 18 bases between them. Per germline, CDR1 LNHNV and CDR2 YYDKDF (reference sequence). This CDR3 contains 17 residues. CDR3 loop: CATSRGRKSLRDTEAFF. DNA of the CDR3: TGTGCCACCAGCAGAGGTCGAAAAAGTCTCCGGGACACTGAAGCTTTCTTT.

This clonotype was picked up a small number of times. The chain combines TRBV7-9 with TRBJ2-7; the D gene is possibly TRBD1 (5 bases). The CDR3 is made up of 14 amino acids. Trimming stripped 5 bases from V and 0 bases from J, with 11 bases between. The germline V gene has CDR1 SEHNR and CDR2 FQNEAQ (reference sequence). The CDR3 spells CASSPGHRSYEQYF. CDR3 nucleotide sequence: TGTGCCAGCAGCCCCGGACACCGCTCCTACGAGCAGTACTTC.

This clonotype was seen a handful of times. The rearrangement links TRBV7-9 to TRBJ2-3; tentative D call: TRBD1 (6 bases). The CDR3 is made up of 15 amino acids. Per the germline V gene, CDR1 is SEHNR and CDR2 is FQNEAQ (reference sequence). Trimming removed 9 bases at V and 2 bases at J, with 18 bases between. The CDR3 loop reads CASATGMTATDTQYF. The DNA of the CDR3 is TGTGCCAGTGCCACAGGGATGACGGCCACAGATACGCAGTATTTT.

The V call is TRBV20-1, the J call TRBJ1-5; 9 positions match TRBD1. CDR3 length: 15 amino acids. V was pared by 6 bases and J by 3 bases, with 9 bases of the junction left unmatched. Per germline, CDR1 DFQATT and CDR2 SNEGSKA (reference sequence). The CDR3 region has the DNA TGCAGTGCAATTCCGGGACAGGGCATCAATCAGCCCCAGCATTTT. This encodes CSAIPGQGINQPQHF.

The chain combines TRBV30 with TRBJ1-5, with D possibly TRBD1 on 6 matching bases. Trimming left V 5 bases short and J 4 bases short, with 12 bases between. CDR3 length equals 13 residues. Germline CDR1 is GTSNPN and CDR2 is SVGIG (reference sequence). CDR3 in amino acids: CAWAGQGNQPQHF. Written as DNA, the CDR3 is TGTGCCTGGGCAGGGCAGGGGAATCAGCCCCAGCATTTT. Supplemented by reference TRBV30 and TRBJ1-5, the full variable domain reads SQTIHQWPATLVQPVGSPLSLECTVEGTSNPNLYWYRQAAGRGLQLLFYSVGIGQISSEVPQNLSASRPQDRQFILSSKKLLLSDSGFYLCAWAGQGNQPQHFGDGTRLSIL.

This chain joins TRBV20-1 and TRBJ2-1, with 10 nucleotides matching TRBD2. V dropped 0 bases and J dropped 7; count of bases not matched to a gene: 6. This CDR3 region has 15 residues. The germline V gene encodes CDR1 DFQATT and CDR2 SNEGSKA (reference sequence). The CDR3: CSARDPGLATNEQFF. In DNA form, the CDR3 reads TGCAGTGCTAGAGATCCGGGACTAGCGACAAATGAGCAGTTCTTC.

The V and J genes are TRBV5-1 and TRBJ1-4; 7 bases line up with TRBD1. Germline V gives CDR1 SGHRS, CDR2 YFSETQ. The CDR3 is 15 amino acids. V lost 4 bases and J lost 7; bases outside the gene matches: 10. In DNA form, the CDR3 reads TGCGCCAGCAGCGGTGGACAGGCGGGAGGTGAAAAACTGTTTTTT. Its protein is CASSGGQAGGEKLFF.

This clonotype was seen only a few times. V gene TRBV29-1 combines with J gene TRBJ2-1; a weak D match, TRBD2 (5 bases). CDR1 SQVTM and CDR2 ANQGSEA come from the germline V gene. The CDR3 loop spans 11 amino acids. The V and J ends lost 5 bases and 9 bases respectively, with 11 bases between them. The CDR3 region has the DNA TGCAGCGTTCGGGAAGTCGGTGAGCAGTTCTTC. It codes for CSVREVGEQFF.

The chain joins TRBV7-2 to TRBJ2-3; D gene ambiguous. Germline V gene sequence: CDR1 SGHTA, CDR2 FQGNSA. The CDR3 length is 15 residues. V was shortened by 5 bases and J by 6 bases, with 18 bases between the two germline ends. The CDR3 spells CASSVNTPATDTQYF. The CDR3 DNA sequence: TGTGCCAGCAGCGTAAACACGCCTGCCACGGATACGCAGTATTTT.

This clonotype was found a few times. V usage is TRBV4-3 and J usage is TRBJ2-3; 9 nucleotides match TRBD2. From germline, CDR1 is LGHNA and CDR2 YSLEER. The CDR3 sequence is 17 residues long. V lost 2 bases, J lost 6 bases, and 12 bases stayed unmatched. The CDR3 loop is CASSQSGGGRASDTQYF. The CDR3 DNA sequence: TGCGCCAGCAGCCAATCCGGGGGCGGGAGGGCCAGCGATACGCAGTATTTT.

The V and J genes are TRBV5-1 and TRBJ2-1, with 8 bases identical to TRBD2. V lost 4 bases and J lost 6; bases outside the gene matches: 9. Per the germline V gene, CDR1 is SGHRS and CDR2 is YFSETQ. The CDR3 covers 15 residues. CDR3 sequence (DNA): TGCGCCAGCAGCCTCGGGGGGGCCAGGACCAATGAGCAGTTCTTC. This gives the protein CASSLGGARTNEQFF.

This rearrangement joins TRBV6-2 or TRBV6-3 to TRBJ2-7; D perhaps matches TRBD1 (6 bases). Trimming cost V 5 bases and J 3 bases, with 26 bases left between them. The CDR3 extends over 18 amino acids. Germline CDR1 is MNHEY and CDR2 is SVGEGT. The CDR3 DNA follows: TGTGCCAGCAGTCCGAGTAGCCTCCGGGACACCAGAAACTACGAGCAGTACTTC. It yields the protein CASSPSSLRDTRNYEQYF.

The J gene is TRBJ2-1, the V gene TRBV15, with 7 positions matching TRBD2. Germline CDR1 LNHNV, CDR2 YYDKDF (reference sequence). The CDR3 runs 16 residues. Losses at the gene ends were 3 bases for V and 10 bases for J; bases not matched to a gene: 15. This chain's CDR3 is CATSSHWRGGDREQFF. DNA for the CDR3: TGTGCCACCAGCAGCCACTGGCGGGGAGGGGATCGGGAGCAGTTCTTC.

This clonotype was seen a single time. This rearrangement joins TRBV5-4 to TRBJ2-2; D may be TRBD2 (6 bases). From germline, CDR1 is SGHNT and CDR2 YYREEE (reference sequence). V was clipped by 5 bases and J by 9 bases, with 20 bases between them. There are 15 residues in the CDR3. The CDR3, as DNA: TGTGCCAGCAGTTCTGAAGTCCGACTAGATAGGGAGCTGTTTTTT. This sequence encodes CASSSEVRLDRELFF.

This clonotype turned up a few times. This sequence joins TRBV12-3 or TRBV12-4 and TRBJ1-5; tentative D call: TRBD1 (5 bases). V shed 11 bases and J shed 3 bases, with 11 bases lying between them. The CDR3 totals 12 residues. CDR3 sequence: CAVGGVNQPQHF. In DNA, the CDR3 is TGTGCCGTGGGGGGAGTCAATCAGCCCCAGCATTTT.

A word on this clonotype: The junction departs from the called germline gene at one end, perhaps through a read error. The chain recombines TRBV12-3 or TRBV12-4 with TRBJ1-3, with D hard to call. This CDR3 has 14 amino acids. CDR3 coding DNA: TGTGCCAGCAGCTTAGACATGGTTGGAAACACCATATATTTT. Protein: CASSLDMVGNTIYF.

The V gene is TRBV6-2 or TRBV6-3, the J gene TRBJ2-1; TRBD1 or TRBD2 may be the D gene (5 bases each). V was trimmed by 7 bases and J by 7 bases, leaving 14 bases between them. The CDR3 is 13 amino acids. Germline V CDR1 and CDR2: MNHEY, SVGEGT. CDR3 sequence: CASTLGRTNEQFF. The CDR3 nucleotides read TGTGCCAGCACCCTGGGACGGACGAATGAGCAGTTCTTC.

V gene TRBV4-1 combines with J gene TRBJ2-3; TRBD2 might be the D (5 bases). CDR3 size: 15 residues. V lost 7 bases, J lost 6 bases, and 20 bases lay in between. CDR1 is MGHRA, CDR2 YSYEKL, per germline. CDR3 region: CASTLRPPGMDTQYF. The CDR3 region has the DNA TGCGCCAGCACACTAAGACCCCCGGGGATGGATACGCAGTATTTT.

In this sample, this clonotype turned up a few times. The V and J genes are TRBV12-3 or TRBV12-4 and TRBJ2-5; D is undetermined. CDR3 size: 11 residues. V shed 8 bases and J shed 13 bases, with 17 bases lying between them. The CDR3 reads CASGPSNRPYF. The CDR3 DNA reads TGTGCCAGCGGGCCTTCCAATCGGCCGTACTTC.

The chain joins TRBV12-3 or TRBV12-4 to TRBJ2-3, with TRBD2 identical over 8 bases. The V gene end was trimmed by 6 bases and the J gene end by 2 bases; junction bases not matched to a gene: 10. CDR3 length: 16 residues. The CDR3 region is CASRVGRARVTDTQYF. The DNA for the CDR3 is TGTGCCAGCAGGGTCGGGAGGGCCCGTGTCACAGATACGCAGTATTTT.